The 24 T cell receptor beta chains below were found in one sample sequenced in a study of shared clonotypes between healthy human individuals. Profiled with immunoSEQ multiplex PCR; TCRdb holds only in-frame clones, not every one. Among millions of clones, approximately 94% were seen once, and the ten largest hold about 1.1%. Terminally differentiated effector memory CD45RA+ cells were excluded by CCR7 positive selection of CD45RO-negative cells. Sequenced: naive CD8+ T cells sorted from blood. These TCRs come from a man younger than 35 in good health.

The rearrangement uses TRBV5-5 and TRBJ1-2, with no clear D. This CDR3 comprises 16 residues. The V gene lost 0 bases and the J gene lost 2 bases, with 14 bases spanning the gap. Per germline, CDR1 SGHKS and CDR2 YYEKEE (reference sequence). The CDR3 here is CASSLDPAPLNYGYTF. The CDR3 DNA reads as TGTGCCAGCAGCTTGGACCCGGCGCCCCTAAACTATGGCTACACCTTC.

The chain carries TRBV7-9 and TRBJ1-1, with TRBD1 matching over 11 bases. The CDR3 runs 14 residues. CDR1 SEHNR and CDR2 FQNEAQ come from the germline V gene (reference sequence). Trimming cost V 4 bases and J 6 bases; bases outside gene matches: 4. CDR3: CASSSPGQGAEAFF. CDR3 DNA: TGTGCCAGCAGCTCACCGGGACAGGGGGCTGAAGCTTTCTTT.

This clone was picked up one time. The rearrangement links TRBV4-3 to TRBJ2-2; D gene uncertain. Deletions cut 4 bases from V and 2 bases from J, with 8 bases between. Germline-derived CDR1 and CDR2 are LGHNA and YSLEER. There are 14 residues in the CDR3. CDR3 nucleotide sequence: TGCGCCAGCAGCCCCTTGGCAAACACCGGGGAGCTGTTTTTT. The encoded protein is CASSPLANTGELFF.

The gene calls are TRBV5-4 and TRBJ2-7, with D tentatively TRBD1 (6 bases). V was cut by 4 bases and J by 2 bases, with 13 bases left in between. The CDR3 length is 14 residues. The V gene's germline CDR1 is SGHNT and CDR2 YYREEE (reference sequence). The CDR3 nucleotides read TGTGCCAGCAGCCGCGAGGGACAAGCCTACGAGCAGTACTTC. Translation gives CASSREGQAYEQYF.

The chain carries TRBV5-6 and TRBJ2-7, with 7 nucleotides matching TRBD2. V dropped 5 bases and J dropped 11; count of bases not matched to a gene: 10. The CDR3 runs to 12 residues. Germline CDR1 SGHDT, CDR2 YYEEEE. As DNA, the CDR3 is TGTGCCAGCAGTTTCCAAGCGGGGTATGAGTACTTC. The encoded protein is CASSFQAGYEYF.

The genes are TRBV7-9 and TRBJ1-4; 7 bases are shared with TRBD1. Germline CDR1 and CDR2: SEHNR and FQNEAQ (reference sequence). The CDR3 covers 17 residues. Trimming at V came to 6 bases and at J to 3 bases, leaving 13 bases not matched to a gene. In nucleotides, the CDR3 is TGTGCCAGCAGTTCCCCGACGGTTCAGGGGGCTAATGAAAAACTGTTTTTT. Translation gives CASSSPTVQGANEKLFF.

This sequence joins TRBV7-8 and TRBJ1-5, with D possibly matching TRBD1 (5 bases). The germline gives CDR1 SGHVS, CDR2 FQNEAQ. Trimming removed 4 bases at V and 3 bases at J, with 10 bases between. The CDR3 is 14 amino acids. Here the CDR3 reads CASSYGTDNQPQHF. Here the CDR3 DNA reads TGTGCCAGCAGCTATGGGACGGACAATCAGCCCCAGCATTTT.

The genes are TRBV19 and TRBJ1-5; possibly TRBD1 for D (5 bases). Germline values: CDR1 LNHDA, CDR2 SQIVND (reference sequence). There are 16 residues in the CDR3. V was clipped by 8 bases and J by 7 bases, with 24 bases between them. The CDR3 sequence: CASQPGGPHEGQPQHF. For the CDR3, the DNA is TGTGCCAGTCAACCTGGGGGACCGCATGAGGGCCAGCCCCAGCATTTT.

V is TRBV27 and J is TRBJ2-7; 9 nucleotides agree with TRBD2. Germline loops: CDR1 MNHEY, CDR2 SMNVEV (reference sequence). The CDR3 runs to 14 residues. The trim removed 6 bases at V and 3 bases at J, leaving 6 bases unmatched. The CDR3 here is CASSPSGGIYEQYF. In DNA form, the CDR3 reads TGTGCCAGCAGCCCCAGCGGGGGGATCTACGAGCAGTACTTC.

This chain uses TRBV9 with TRBJ2-7; D might be TRBD2 (5 bases). The V and J ends lost 4 bases and 1 base respectively, with 12 bases between them. The CDR3 spans 14 residues. CDR1 and CDR2 from the germline V gene are SGDLS and YYNGEE. This chain's CDR3 is CASSTGVQSYEQYF. DNA for the CDR3: TGTGCCAGCAGCACCGGGGTGCAGTCCTACGAGCAGTACTTC.

The CDR3 sequence is CASGLSLPKVGNQPQHF. In DNA, the CDR3 is TGTGCTAGTGGTTTGTCCCTACCCAAGGTAGGCAATCAGCCCCAGCATTTT. V and J are TRBV12-5 and TRBJ1-5; unclear D gene. The CDR3 is 17 amino acids. Deletions cut 2 bases from V and 2 bases from J, with 16 bases between. Germline V gene lookup returns CDR1 LGHNT and CDR2 FRNRAP. The complete variable domain, with remaining parts taken from reference TRBV12-5 and TRBJ1-5, reads DARVTQTPRHKVTEMGQEVTMRCQPILGHNTVFWYRQTMMQGLELLAYFRNRAPLDDSGMPKDRFSAEMPDATLATLKIQPSEPRDSAVYFCASGLSLPKVGNQPQHFGDGTRLSIL.

The gene calls are TRBV19 and TRBJ1-1; 7 nucleotides agree with TRBD1. The V and J ends lost 1 base and 5 bases, in that order; junction bases with no gene match: 1. Germline V gene sequence: CDR1 LNHDA, CDR2 SQIVND (reference sequence). The CDR3 totals 13 residues. The CDR3 is CASSIVGQTEAFF. In nucleotides, the CDR3 is TGTGCCAGTAGTATAGTGGGACAGACTGAAGCTTTCTTT.

The CDR3 reads CASSQAPGEGLAYEQYF. The CDR3 DNA is TGCGCCAGCAGCCAGGCTCCCGGCGAAGGACTAGCCTACGAGCAGTACTTC. The gene calls are TRBV4-1 and TRBJ2-7; 7 bases line up with TRBD2. Trimming removed 3 bases from V and 2 bases from J; junction bases left unmatched: 13. The CDR3 spans 17 residues. Looked up from germline, CDR1 is MGHRA and CDR2 is YSYEKL.

This chain links TRBV6-5 with TRBJ2-1, with D tentatively TRBD2 (6 bases). The CDR3 contains 14 residues. The germline CDR1 and CDR2 sequences are MNHEY and SVGAGI. V gave up 7 bases and J gave up 4 bases, with 14 bases separating them. CDR3 protein: CASTYTAGYNEQFF. CDR3 in DNA: TGTGCCAGCACCTACACGGCGGGGTACAATGAGCAGTTCTTC.

This chain links TRBV27 with TRBJ2-3; 9 nucleotides match TRBD2. Germline trimming cut 8 bases from V and 4 bases from J; bases unmatched to any gene: 10. The CDR3 loop spans 15 amino acids. Germline CDR1 MNHEY, CDR2 SMNVEV (reference sequence). The CDR3 sequence: CASSDGTSPSDTQYF. DNA for the CDR3: TGTGCCAGCTCTGACGGGACTAGCCCCTCAGATACGCAGTATTTT.

This chain links TRBV6-6 with TRBJ1-5, with D uncertain. V lost 8 bases and J 1 base, leaving 12 bases between the germline ends. Germline-derived CDR1 and CDR2 are MNHNY and SVGAGI (reference sequence). The CDR3 is 14 amino acids. The CDR3 protein is CASGEGASNQPQHF. The CDR3 region has the DNA TGTGCCAGCGGAGAGGGCGCGAGCAATCAGCCCCAGCATTTT.

V is TRBV5-6 and J is TRBJ2-5, with unresolved D. The J call may be faulty, since TRBJ2-7 better matches the DNA end. The length of the CDR3 is 14 residues. The germline V gene encodes CDR1 SGHDT and CDR2 YYEEEE. CDR3 nucleotide sequence: TGTGCCAGCAGCTTGTCAGCGTCTCCCTACGAGCAGTACTTC. It translates to CASSLSASPYEQYF.

The chain carries TRBV7-2 and TRBJ2-7; D is possibly TRBD2 (5 bases). Germline CDR1 SGHTA, CDR2 FQGNSA. The CDR3 sequence is 17 residues long. Deletions cut 2 bases from V and 1 base from J, with 18 bases between. CDR3 in DNA: TGTGCCAGCAGCTTACCGAGGGATAAAGATTCTTCCTACGAGCAGTACTTC. It is translated as CASSLPRDKDSSYEQYF.

The rearrangement uses TRBV2 and TRBJ1-4, with D unresolved. Per germline, CDR1 SNHLY and CDR2 FYNNEI. Trimming cost V 7 bases and J 8 bases, with 11 bases left between them. The CDR3 has 12 amino acids. In nucleotides, the CDR3 is TGTGCCAGCAAGGTTGAAGGGGAAAAACTGTTTTTT. It encodes CASKVEGEKLFF.

The CDR3 sequence: CASSSTGTGLLEQYF. DNA of the CDR3: TGTGCCAGCAGCTCAACCGGGACAGGGTTGTTAGAGCAGTACTTC. The chain recombines TRBV11-2 with TRBJ2-7; 9 bases match TRBD1. The germline CDR1 and CDR2 sequences are SGHAT and FQNNGV. The V segment lost 4 bases and the J segment 7 bases; nucleotides outside the gene matches: 11. CDR3 length: 15 amino acids. The full variable domain, completed using reference TRBV11-2 and TRBJ2-7, is EAGVAQSPRYKIIEKRQSVAFWCNPISGHATLYWYQQILGQGPKLLIQFQNNGVVDDSQLPKDRFSAERLKGVDSTLKIQPAKLEDSAVYLCASSSTGTGLLEQYFGPGTRLTVT.

Only one count was recorded for this clone. V usage is TRBV27 and J usage is TRBJ2-4; possible D gene TRBD2, 5 bases. Trimming cost V 1 base and J 1 base, with 8 bases left between them. CDR1 and CDR2 from the germline V gene are MNHEY and SMNVEV (reference sequence). The CDR3 is 15 amino acids. The CDR3 protein is CASSLFAGAKNIQYF. The CDR3 bases are TGTGCCAGCAGTTTATTCGCGGGTGCCAAAAACATTCAGTACTTC.

The chain employs TRBV2 and TRBJ2-7, with 8 bases identical to TRBD2. CDR3 size: 15 residues. Germline-derived CDR1 and CDR2 are SNHLY and FYNNEI. With V trimmed by 2 bases and J by 3 bases, 6 bases remained unmatched. The CDR3 DNA reads as TGTGCCAGCAGTGAATTGGGTAGCGGGGACTACGAGCAGTACTTC. Protein sequence: CASSELGSGDYEQYF.

This chain uses TRBV5-6 with TRBJ2-7; weak D call: TRBD1 (6 bases). Germline V CDR1 and CDR2: SGHDT, YYEEEE. V was clipped by 2 bases and J by 0 bases, with 9 bases between them. The CDR3 is 14 residues long. The CDR3 region is CASSFAGDSYEQYF. CDR3 coding DNA: TGTGCCAGCAGCTTCGCAGGGGACTCCTACGAGCAGTACTTC.

The CDR3 nucleotides are TGTGCCAGCAGCCTAAGACAGGGTGATGGCTACACCTTC. This codes for CASSLRQGDGYTF. The chain has TRBV5-5 and TRBJ1-2, with 7 bases aligning to TRBD1. Germline V CDR1 and CDR2: SGHKS, YYEKEE (reference sequence). CDR3 length equals 13 residues. V gave up 4 bases and J gave up 6 bases; unmatched junction bases: 6.